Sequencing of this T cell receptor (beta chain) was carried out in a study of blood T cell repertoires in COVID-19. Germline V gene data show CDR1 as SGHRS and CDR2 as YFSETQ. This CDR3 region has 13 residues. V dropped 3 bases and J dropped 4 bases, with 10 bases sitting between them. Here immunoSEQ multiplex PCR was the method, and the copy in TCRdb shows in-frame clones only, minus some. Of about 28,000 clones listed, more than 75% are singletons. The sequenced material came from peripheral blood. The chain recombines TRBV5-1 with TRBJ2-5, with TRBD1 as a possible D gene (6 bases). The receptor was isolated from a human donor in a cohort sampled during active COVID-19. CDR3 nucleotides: TGCGCCAGCAGCTCGGGACAAAGAGAGACCCAGTACTTC. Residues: CASSSGQRETQYF.